This is a list of T cell receptor beta chains from one sample in a study of beta chain bispecific antibodies for T cell cancers. Their antigen targets remain unknown. TCRdb recomputed calls from the 5' RACE reads with MiXCR, one row per CDR3 protein. The sample has 15,000 to 20,000 distinct CDR3 sequences; approximately 2% are singletons. The sample consisted of healthy donor T cells cultured with leukemia cells. These TCRs come from a human donor in good health. Some clones in this sample may be carry-over from other donors' samples. Both conserved end residues are part of each CDR3. Fields, in order: J gene, D gene, clone size, V gene, CDR3 DNA, CDR3 protein. A D gene is named only where the DNA matches it firmly. Some rows mark clone size as missing; the rest say once, few, many or name a class of expanded clone.

j_gene: TRBJ2-7; d_gene: TRBD1; abundance: -; v_gene: TRBV6-5; CDR3nt: TGTGCCAGCAGTTACCAGGGACAGGGTGAAACAGAGTACTTC; CDR3aa: CASSYQGQGETEYF
j_gene: TRBJ1-5; d_gene: -; abundance: many; v_gene: TRBV6-4; CDR3nt: TGTGCCAGCAGGGTGCAGGGAGACCAGCCCCAGCATTTT; CDR3aa: CASRVQGDQPQHF
j_gene: TRBJ1-6; d_gene: -; abundance: many; v_gene: TRBV27; CDR3nt: TGTGCCAGCAGCTCATGGGCCCATTCACCCCTCCACTTT; CDR3aa: CASSSWAHSPLHF
j_gene: TRBJ1-4; d_gene: -; abundance: many; v_gene: TRBV7-6; CDR3nt: TGTGCCAGCAGCTTAGCGAATAGTTTCAGAATAGGTGAAAAACTGTTTTTT; CDR3aa: CASSLANSFRIGEKLFF
j_gene: TRBJ2-5; d_gene: -; abundance: medium-sized; v_gene: TRBV5-1; CDR3nt: TGCGCCAGCAGCCCAGTCTCCCCTCGAGACCAGTACTTC; CDR3aa: CASSPVSPRDQYF
j_gene: TRBJ2-2; d_gene: -; abundance: -; v_gene: TRBV14; CDR3nt: TGTGCCAGCAGATCAGAACTGAACACCGGGGAGCTGTTTTTT; CDR3aa: CASRSELNTGELFF
j_gene: TRBJ2-1; d_gene: -; abundance: many; v_gene: TRBV5-1; CDR3nt: TGCGCCAGCAGCTTGGGGGGGGTCGCCTCCTACAATGAGCAGTTCTTC; CDR3aa: CASSLGGVASYNEQFF
j_gene: TRBJ2-1; d_gene: -; abundance: many; v_gene: TRBV7-9; CDR3nt: TGTGCCAGCAGCTTAGGGACAGTCAATGAGCAGTTCTTC; CDR3aa: CASSLGTVNEQFF
j_gene: TRBJ2-7; d_gene: TRBD1; abundance: many; v_gene: TRBV28; CDR3nt: TGTGCCAGCTCTGGGACAGGGGATAGGTCCTACGAGCAGTACTTC; CDR3aa: CASSGTGDRSYEQYF
j_gene: TRBJ1-2; d_gene: TRBD1; abundance: many; v_gene: TRBV6-5; CDR3nt: TGTGCCACACTCCTGACAGGGGATAACTATGGCTACACCTTC; CDR3aa: CATLLTGDNYGYTF
j_gene: TRBJ1-1; d_gene: -; abundance: many; v_gene: TRBV14; CDR3nt: TGTGCCAGCAGCCAAGGATGGGGGACTGAAGCTTTCTTT; CDR3aa: CASSQGWGTEAFF
j_gene: TRBJ2-3; d_gene: TRBD2; abundance: many; v_gene: TRBV20-1; CDR3nt: TGCAGTGCCCACAGCGGGGGGGGGACAGATACGCAGTATTTT; CDR3aa: CSAHSGGGTDTQYF
j_gene: TRBJ1-1; d_gene: -; abundance: many; v_gene: TRBV5-1; CDR3nt: TGCGCCAGCAGCTTGGGCACCGGGACTGAAGCTTTCTTT; CDR3aa: CASSLGTGTEAFF
j_gene: TRBJ2-7; d_gene: TRBD2; abundance: many; v_gene: TRBV5-1; CDR3nt: TGCGCCAGCAGCTTGGGTCCCGGGAGGGACGAGCAGTACTTC; CDR3aa: CASSLGPGRDEQYF
j_gene: TRBJ1-5; d_gene: -; abundance: many; v_gene: TRBV20-1; CDR3nt: TGCAGTGCGAGAATGGGGGGGCGGCCCCAGCATTTT; CDR3aa: CSARMGGRPQHF